This record looks at one TCR beta chain sequence and its context. The antigen remains undetermined. All of the isolated RNA was reverse transcribed, so expressed TCRB transcripts were sequenced. The repertoire was sequenced with immunoSEQ multiplex PCR; TCRdb's copy has only in-frame clones and lacks some. The sample holds 630,000 or so clones, roughly an eighth seen once. The data belong to a study of beta chain features in type 1 diabetes. Per germline, CDR1 SGHVS and CDR2 FQNEAQ. The CDR3 loop spans 15 amino acids. Trimming pared 7 bases from V and 9 bases from J, leaving 22 bases between. The study's findings and limits: Across all four CD4+ subsets, people with type 1 diabetes showed modestly shorter TCRB CDR3s.

The sequenced material came from naive CD4+ T cells from blood. This TCR was recovered from a man younger than 35 with type 1 diabetes. This sequence joins TRBV7-8 and TRBJ2-1; a possible D gene is TRBD2 (6 bases). For the CDR3, the DNA is TGTGCCAGCACAGGCGGGAACAAAGAACGGGGTGAGCAGTTCTTC. Protein sequence: CASTGGNKERGEQFF.